Below are 25 T cell receptor beta chains sequenced from a single sample in a study of cytotoxic CD8 clonotypes in ibrutinib-treated CLL. TCRdb's table, derived via immunoSEQ multiplex PCR, lists solely in-frame clones and lacks some. The profile shows roughly 180,000 clones, 70% to 85% of them singletons. The specimen comprised PBMCs, sampled after 24 months of ibrutinib treatment. The receptors here all came from a human donor with chronic lymphocytic leukemia.

This clone was counted between two and nine times. V usage is TRBV9 and J usage is TRBJ1-1, with 7 bases lining up with TRBD1. Germline loops: CDR1 SGDLS, CDR2 YYNGEE. The junction had 5 bases not matched to a gene; V was cut back by 0 bases and J by 6 bases. The CDR3 loop spans 14 amino acids. The CDR3 loop reads CASSVGDSKSEAFF. The CDR3 region has the DNA TGTGCCAGCAGCGTAGGGGACAGTAAATCTGAAGCTTTCTTT. Looking up the rest from reference TRBV9 and TRBJ1-1 gives the full variable domain: DSGVTQTPKHLITATGQRVTLRCSPRSGDLSVYWYQQSLDQGLQFLIQYYNGEERAKGNILERFSAQQFPDLHSELNLSSLELGDSALYFCASSVGDSKSEAFFGQGTRLTVV.

The rearrangement joins TRBV6-5 to TRBJ1-2; TRBD1 might be the D (6 bases). The V gene's germline CDR1 is MNHEY and CDR2 SVGAGI. Trimming removed 4 bases from V and 2 bases from J, with 11 bases in between. This CDR3 comprises 14 residues. The CDR3 nucleotides read TGTGCCAGCAGTTCCTGGACAGAGAACTATGGCTACACCTTC. Translation gives CASSSWTENYGYTF.

The V gene is TRBV19, the J gene TRBJ1-1, with D unresolved. The V end lost 5 bases, the J end lost 8 bases, and 15 bases lay between the germline ends. This CDR3 spans 13 amino acids. CDR1 LNHDA and CDR2 SQIVND come from the germline V gene (reference sequence). The CDR3 here is CASSVGARTEAFF. The CDR3 nucleotides are TGTGCCAGTAGTGTGGGAGCCCGAACCGAAGCTTTCTTT.

The rearrangement uses TRBV18 and TRBJ2-2, with D possibly TRBD1 on 5 matching bases. Germline loops: CDR1 KGHSH, CDR2 LQKENI. The CDR3 runs to 15 residues. With 3 bases removed from V and 2 bases from J, the gap between germline ends came to 10 bases. The CDR3 protein is CASSPRRTNTGELFF. The CDR3 bases are TGTGCCAGCTCACCCCGACGGACAAACACCGGGGAGCTGTTTTTT. Complete variable domain (other parts from reference TRBV18 and TRBJ2-2): NAGVMQNPRHLVRRRGQEARLRCSPMKGHSHVYWYRQLPEEGLKFMVYLQKENIIDESGMPKERFSAEFPKEGPSILRIQQVVRGDSAAYFCASSPRRTNTGELFFGEGSRLTVL.

This rearrangement joins TRBV5-1 to TRBJ2-4; D perhaps matches TRBD2 (6 bases). Trimming cost V 2 bases and J 6 bases, with 12 bases left between them. The length of the CDR3 is 14 residues. Germline V gene lookup returns CDR1 SGHRS and CDR2 YFSETQ. The CDR3 loop is CASSFKVGGNIQYF. The CDR3 DNA is TGCGCCAGCAGCTTTAAAGTCGGGGGAAACATTCAGTACTTC.

V and J are TRBV10-3 and TRBJ1-1; D not certain. With 6 bases removed from V and 5 bases from J, the gap between germline ends came to 10 bases. Germline V gene lookup returns CDR1 ENHRY and CDR2 SYGVKD. The CDR3 runs 12 residues. CDR3 protein: CAISPSTTEAFF. The CDR3, as DNA: TGTGCCATCAGCCCATCGACGACTGAAGCTTTCTTT.

The V and J genes are TRBV18 and TRBJ1-5; perhaps TRBD1 as D (5 bases). Germline V gives CDR1 KGHSH, CDR2 LQKENI. The V end was cut by 4 bases, the J end by 0 bases, with 13 bases between. This CDR3 is built from 16 residues. CDR3 nucleotide sequence: TGTGCCAGCTCACATGACAGCCTCATTAGCAATCAGCCCCAGCATTTT. Translating it yields CASSHDSLISNQPQHF.

This rearrangement joins TRBV4-3 to TRBJ2-7; TRBD1 matches at 10 bases. This CDR3 contains 20 residues. Unmatched junction bases numbered 21, after V lost 3 bases and J lost 4 bases. Germline V CDR1 and CDR2: LGHNA, YSLEER. CDR3 region: CASSHPIRDRGVGDWYEQYF. The CDR3 nucleotides read TGCGCCAGCAGCCATCCTATACGGGACAGGGGTGTTGGGGACTGGTACGAGCAGTACTTC.

V usage is TRBV14 and J usage is TRBJ2-7, with D hard to call. The CDR3 runs 13 residues. Germline CDR1 reads SGHDN; CDR2 reads FVKESK. V was shortened by 5 bases and J by 2 bases, with 10 bases between the two germline ends. The DNA for the CDR3 is TGTGCCAGCAGCACGCCAAGGACCTACGAGCAGTACTTC. Residues: CASSTPRTYEQYF.

The CDR3 bases are TGCGCCAGCAGCCAAGAAAGCCGGGGGTATCACCCTGAAGCTTTCTTT. Residues: CASSQESRGYHPEAFF. The chain carries TRBV4-1 and TRBJ1-1, with TRBD1 as a possible D gene (5 bases). Germline lookup yields CDR1 MGHRA and CDR2 YSYEKL. The CDR3 runs to 16 residues. Deletions cut 0 bases from V and 6 bases from J, with 17 bases between.

The rearrangement uses TRBV6-6 and TRBJ2-7, with D possibly being TRBD1 or TRBD2 (7 bases each). Germline loops: CDR1 MNHNY, CDR2 SVGAGI (reference sequence). The length of the CDR3 is 14 residues. The germline V and J ends were trimmed by 8 bases and 2 bases, with 16 bases remaining between them. The CDR3 region is CASSLTGRAYEQYF. As DNA, the CDR3 is TGTGCCAGCTCGTTGACAGGGAGGGCCTACGAGCAGTACTTC.

The genes are TRBV19 and TRBJ1-2; 8 bases are shared with TRBD1. Per germline, CDR1 LNHDA and CDR2 SQIVND (reference sequence). The CDR3 length is 13 residues. J gave up 5 bases and V 10 bases, and 9 bases lay outside the gene matches. CDR3 in amino acids: CATGGTGGYGYTF. For the CDR3, the DNA is TGTGCCACCGGCGGGACAGGTGGTTATGGCTACACCTTC. Looking up the rest from reference TRBV19 and TRBJ1-2 gives the full variable domain: DGGITQSPKYLFRKEGQNVTLSCEQNLNHDAMYWYRQDPGQGLRLIYYSQIVNDFQKGDIAEGYSVSREKKESFPLTVTSAQKNPTAFYLCATGGTGGYGYTFGSGTRLTVV.

This chain links TRBV28 with TRBJ2-7; possibly TRBD1 for D (5 bases). The CDR3 has 14 amino acids. Between the trimmed V and J ends, which lost 6 bases and 2 bases, there was a span of 14 bases. Germline V gives CDR1 MDHEN, CDR2 SYDVKM. CDR3 nucleotides: TGTGCCAGCAGCAAGGACACTCGGACCTACGAGCAGTACTTC. Encoded protein: CASSKDTRTYEQYF.

The chain employs TRBV7-2 and TRBJ2-7; D is uncertain. The germline CDR1 and CDR2 sequences are SGHTA and FQGNSA. Trimming left V 5 bases short and J 6 bases short, with 14 bases between. The CDR3 consists of 13 residues. The CDR3 here is CASSPRSGREQYF. The CDR3 DNA reads TGTGCCAGCAGCCCCCGATCGGGCCGCGAGCAGTACTTC.

The chain links TRBV18 to TRBJ2-7; D perhaps matches TRBD1 (6 bases). The CDR3 is 15 amino acids. CDR1 is KGHSH, CDR2 LQKENI, per germline. With 3 bases removed from V and 7 bases from J, the gap between germline ends came to 19 bases. CDR3 protein: CASSPLQGTPGEQYF. CDR3 bases: TGTGCCAGCTCACCCCTTCAGGGGACCCCGGGGGAGCAGTACTTC. Together with reference TRBV18 and TRBJ2-7, the CDR3 gives the full variable domain: NAGVMQNPRHLVRRRGQEARLRCSPMKGHSHVYWYRQLPEEGLKFMVYLQKENIIDESGMPKERFSAEFPKEGPSILRIQQVVRGDSAAYFCASSPLQGTPGEQYFGPGTRLTVT.

This clone was seen a few times. The V gene is TRBV19, the J gene TRBJ1-5; 7 bases align to TRBD1. Germline lookup yields CDR1 LNHDA and CDR2 SQIVND (reference sequence). The CDR3 totals 15 residues. V dropped 1 base and J dropped 5; count of bases not matched to a gene: 5. CDR3: CASSIVGQGDQPQHF. In DNA, the CDR3 is TGTGCCAGTAGTATAGTCGGCCAGGGGGATCAGCCCCAGCATTTT.

The V gene is TRBV6-1, the J gene TRBJ2-5; D perhaps matches TRBD1 (5 bases). Germline loops: CDR1 MNHNS, CDR2 SASEGT. The V end was cut by 7 bases, the J end by 8 bases, with 8 bases between. The CDR3 runs 10 residues. CDR3 protein: CASTGLTQYF. The CDR3 DNA sequence: TGTGCCAGCACAGGGCTCACCCAGTACTTC.

DNA of the CDR3: TGCGCCAGCGGCCAAGACAGGGGAGTCAGTGAGACCCAGTACTTC. Amino acids: CASGQDRGVSETQYF. The V gene is TRBV5-1, the J gene TRBJ2-5; 8 bases map to TRBD1. Losses at the gene ends were 7 bases for V and 5 bases for J; bases not matched to a gene: 13. This CDR3 comprises 15 residues. Germline V gene lookup returns CDR1 SGHRS and CDR2 YFSETQ. Combining the CDR3 with reference TRBV5-1 and TRBJ2-5 gives the whole variable domain KAGVTQTPRYLIKTRGQQVTLSCSPISGHRSVSWYQQTPGQGLQFLFEYFSETQRNKGNFPGRFSGRQFSNSRSEMNVSTLELGDSALYLCASGQDRGVSETQYFGPGTRLLVL.

The chain links TRBV5-1 to TRBJ2-1, with a possible D match to TRBD2 (8 bases). The germline V gene has CDR1 SGHRS and CDR2 YFSETQ. V lost 5 bases and J lost 5, with 32 bases in between. The length of the CDR3 is 20 residues. DNA of the CDR3: TGCGCCAGCAGGCACAACAGGGGACCCTTCAGCCGGGGGGGCAACAATGAGCAGTTCTTC. Protein: CASRHNRGPFSRGGNNEQFF.

This clone was observed at least ten times. The chain links TRBV6-1 to TRBJ1-5, with 11 bases matching TRBD1. The germline gives CDR1 MNHNS, CDR2 SASEGT. Trimming removed 4 bases from V and 6 bases from J; junction bases left unmatched: 5. The CDR3 length is 15 residues. CDR3 bases: TGTGCCAGCAGTGTGGACAGGGGGCGCGGTCAGCCCCAGCATTTT. This gives the protein CASSVDRGRGQPQHF.

The V and J genes are TRBV7-2 and TRBJ1-5; possible D gene TRBD1, 5 bases. Per the germline V gene, CDR1 is SGHTA and CDR2 is FQGNSA. The V and J ends lost 0 bases and 4 bases respectively, with 10 bases between them. CDR3 length: 15 amino acids. CDR3 sequence reads: CASSLAYGGNQPQHF. The CDR3 DNA is TGTGCCAGCAGCTTAGCGTATGGGGGGAATCAGCCCCAGCATTTT.

The chain employs TRBV7-9 and TRBJ2-7; 10 bases agree with TRBD1. The germline gives CDR1 SEHNR, CDR2 FQNEAQ (reference sequence). The CDR3 covers 17 residues. Trimming took 1 base from V and 2 from J; bases not matched to a gene: 8. CDR3 protein: CASSLDPGQGFTYEQYF. CDR3 nucleotide sequence: TGTGCCAGCAGCTTAGATCCGGGACAGGGGTTTACCTACGAGCAGTACTTC.

The chain is built from TRBV5-1 and TRBJ2-3; 7 bases are a match to TRBD1. Germline CDR1 and CDR2: SGHRS and YFSETQ. J lost 3 bases, V lost 5 bases, and 9 bases had no gene match. The CDR3 has 15 amino acids. CDR3 loop: CASRTGSGLTDTQYF. Written as DNA, the CDR3 is TGCGCCAGCAGGACAGGGTCGGGTTTGACAGATACGCAGTATTTT.

The chain employs TRBV7-2 and TRBJ2-5; no clear D gene. Germline lookup yields CDR1 SGHTA and CDR2 FQGNSA. Trimming took 5 bases from V and 0 from J, leaving 7 bases between them. CDR3 length: 13 residues. The chain's CDR3 is CASSPTYQETQYF. The DNA for the CDR3 is TGTGCCAGCAGCCCTACGTACCAAGAGACCCAGTACTTC.

The rearrangement joins TRBV27 to TRBJ2-1; D may be TRBD1 (6 bases). CDR3 length equals 16 residues. In germline, CDR1 is MNHEY, CDR2 SMNVEV (reference sequence). V gave up 3 bases and J gave up 0 bases, with 12 bases separating them. The CDR3 spells CASSFHRASSYNEQFF. DNA for the CDR3: TGTGCCAGCAGTTTCCACAGGGCCTCCTCCTACAATGAGCAGTTCTTC.